This entry is about one TCR beta chain. Its antigen is unknown. The input lacks base qualities; no much larger clone sits a single base away. This record comes from a study of Ad26.COV2.S vaccination and SARS-CoV-2 variants listed by TCRdb under 2021. Turning to the overall study: Vaccine-arm donors were drawn from COV1001, a multicentre, randomized, double-blind, placebo-controlled phase I-IIa trial of Ad26.COV2.S in healthy adults. Ad26.COV2.S was given intramuscularly at 5x10^10 or 1x10^11 viral particles, as a single shot or as two shots 56 days apart. The specificity and breadth of SARS-CoV-2-reactive T cell receptors after Ad26.COV2.S vaccination were assessed by TCRbeta repertoire sequencing. A total of around 32 samples were included in the TCR-sequenced set, comprising approximately 20 Ad26.COV2.S vaccine recipients, 5 placebo recipients and 8 SARS-CoV-2 convalescent individuals. Trial participants were randomized into five groups of five: low-dose or high-dose Ad26.COV2.S given once or twice, or placebo on both occasions. Investigators did not know the trial group allocation while performing experiments and assessing outcomes.

At the junction V is shortened by 5 bases and J by 2 bases; bases outside the gene matches: 6. CDR1 and CDR2 (SEHNR, FQNEAQ) derive from the germline V gene (reference sequence). The CDR3 spans 15 residues, from the cysteine through the phenylalanine. CDR3 DNA only is kept here, 45 bases in frame from base 1. The immunoSEQ Assay was used to sequence TCRbeta CDR3 regions. After extraction, genomic DNA underwent amplification by bias-controlled multiplex PCR, followed by high-throughput sequencing. In the source study's methods: To quantify the absolute abundance of each unique TCRbeta CDR3 region, sequences were collapsed and filtered. T cell fraction was estimated by normalizing TCRbeta template counts to usable DNA, with usable DNA measured through amplification of reference genes found in all nucleated cells. Repertoire TCRs were annotated as SARS-CoV-2-specific when V gene, CDR3 amino acid sequence and J gene were exactly matched to a known reactive TCR set. MIRA supplied the reference SARS-CoV-2 TCR set, which was filtered for enrichment in COVID-19-positive ImmuneCODE repertoires so that public or cross-reactive TCRs were removed. Using the MIRA antigens, annotated TCRs were further analysed by specific ORF or by position within an ORF. Breadth was defined as annotated unique rearrangements over total unique productive rearrangements; depth was the summed frequency of those rearrangements. TCR breadth was compared between groups using two-sided Wilcoxon rank-sum tests. TCRdb retrieved this table from immuneACCESS and kept in-frame rearrangements only. Not all clones are present; in checked studies, unresolved V genes account for under half, and no reason is known for the remainder. The V and J calls and the clone size are those of that table, but D and trimming were determined from the DNA. This sample holds some 390,000 clones; about nine tenths were observed only once. In total, the top ten clones hold under 2% of the sample.

Overall study outcomes, separate from this receptor: Spike-specific TCR breadth was higher in Ad26.COV2.S recipients than in placebo recipients (P = 0.0014). Non-spike TCR breadth was comparable between vaccine and placebo recipients, consistent with the vaccine containing only spike. The authors noted that total T cell responses may have been underestimated by the TCR breadth and depth analyses. Substantial breadth of spike-specific CD8+ and CD4+ T cell responses was reported after vaccination. The study was not powered for comparison of responses between vaccine doses or regimens.

The sample's treatment or condition label, in plain terms: over 15 received Ad26.COV2.S at low or high dose, single or two shots; roughly five received placebo; per-sample allocation not given. Repertoires of vaccine and placebo recipients were sequenced from samples collected on day 63 after the first injection. In Cohort 1b, about two dozen adults aged 18-55 years were enrolled at a single site in Boston, USA, between 29 July and 7 August 2020. Ad26.COV2.S was a replication-incompetent adenovirus type 26 vector that expressed a prefusion-stabilized SARS-CoV-2 spike protein derived from the original Wuhan strain.

This TCR derives from a person aged 18 to 59 who received the Ad26.COV2.S COVID-19 vaccine or a placebo. The starting material was peripheral blood, obtained in a trial of Ad26.COV2.S vaccine versus placebo. Recombination connected TRBV7-9 to TRBJ1-5, with 7 junctional bases fitting TRBD1. The CDR3 is CASSATGSGNQPQHF. The DNA sequence is given as TGTGCCAGCAGCGCGACAGGGTCGGGCAATCAGCCCCAGCATTTT.